This T cell receptor (beta chain) originates from a study of T cell changes during pregnancy in multiple sclerosis. From germline, CDR1 is KGHSY and CDR2 FQNENV. The ends lost 0 bases at V and 1 base at J; junction bases unmatched: 1. The CDR3 is made up of 15 amino acids. Profiling relied on immunoSEQ multiplex PCR, and the TCRdb table lists in-frame clones only, not all of them. This sample has about 75,000 clones; 70% to 90% occur once, and the top ten carry 0.9%. Material: peripheral blood, obtained in the first trimester of pregnancy. This receptor was obtained from a female donor in good health, enrolled as a control in a pregnancy study. The V gene is TRBV16, the J gene TRBJ2-7, with 9 bases identical to TRBD1. The CDR3 coding sequence is TGTGCCAGCAGCCAATCAGGGACAGGGTCCTACGAGCAGTACTTC. This translates into CASSQSGTGSYEQYF.